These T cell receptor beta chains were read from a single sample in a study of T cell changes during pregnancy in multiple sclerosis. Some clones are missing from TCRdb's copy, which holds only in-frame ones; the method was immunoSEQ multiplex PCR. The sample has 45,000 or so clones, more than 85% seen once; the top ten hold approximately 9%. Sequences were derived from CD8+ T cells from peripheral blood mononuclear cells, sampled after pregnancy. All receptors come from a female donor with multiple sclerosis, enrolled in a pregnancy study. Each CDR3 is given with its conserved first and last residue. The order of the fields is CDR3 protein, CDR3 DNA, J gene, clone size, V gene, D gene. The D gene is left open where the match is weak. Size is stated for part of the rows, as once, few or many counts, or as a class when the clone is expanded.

CDR3aa: CASRDRRGSHRGGAFHRTDTQYF
CDR3nt: TGTGCCAGCAGGGATAGACGAGGCAGTCACCGCGGGGGGGCCTTCCACCGGACAGATACGCAGTATTTT
j_gene: TRBJ2-3
abundance: NA
v_gene: TRBV27
d_gene: TRBD2

CDR3aa: CASSLTYTNTGELFF
CDR3nt: TGTGCCAGCAGTTTAACTTATACGAACACCGGGGAGCTGTTTTTT
j_gene: TRBJ2-2
abundance: NA
v_gene: TRBV27
d_gene: NA

CDR3aa: CASSLGAARNEKLFF
CDR3nt: TGTGCCAGCAGTTTAGGGGCAGCGCGAAATGAAAAACTGTTTTTT
j_gene: TRBJ1-4
abundance: NA
v_gene: TRBV6-1
d_gene: NA

CDR3aa: CASSYNYEQYF
CDR3nt: TGTGCCAGCAGCTACAACTACGAGCAGTACTTC
j_gene: TRBJ2-7
abundance: NA
v_gene: TRBV7-9
d_gene: NA

CDR3aa: CASTKSGTGVDGYTF
CDR3nt: TGTGCCAGTACCAAATCAGGGACAGGGGTTGATGGCTACACCTTC
j_gene: TRBJ1-2
abundance: once
v_gene: TRBV19
d_gene: TRBD1

CDR3aa: CASSLDGLAGSGELFF
CDR3nt: TGTGCCAGCAGCTTAGACGGACTAGCGGGGTCCGGGGAGCTGTTTTTT
j_gene: TRBJ2-2
abundance: NA
v_gene: TRBV7-8
d_gene: TRBD2

CDR3aa: CASSLVGPQNTGELFF
CDR3nt: TGTGCCAGCAGCTTAGTTGGCCCCCAGAACACCGGGGAGCTGTTTTTT
j_gene: TRBJ2-2
abundance: once
v_gene: TRBV7-6
d_gene: NA

CDR3aa: CASSSLTGGSNTEAFF
CDR3nt: TGTGCCAGCAGCTCGTTGACAGGGGGCTCGAACACTGAAGCTTTCTTT
j_gene: TRBJ1-1
abundance: NA
v_gene: TRBV5-4
d_gene: TRBD1

CDR3aa: CASSVTPLSTGGNSPLHF
CDR3nt: TGTGCCAGCAGCGTAACTCCACTTTCGACAGGGGGGAATTCACCCCTCCACTTT
j_gene: TRBJ1-6
abundance: NA
v_gene: TRBV9
d_gene: TRBD1

CDR3aa: CASSPGLDGELFF
CDR3nt: TGTGCCAGTAGTCCCGGACTAGACGGGGAGCTGTTTTTT
j_gene: TRBJ2-2
abundance: once
v_gene: TRBV19
d_gene: TRBD2

CDR3aa: CASTADYNTDTQYF
CDR3nt: TGCGCCAGCACGGCGGACTATAACACAGATACGCAGTATTTT
j_gene: TRBJ2-3
abundance: once
v_gene: TRBV10-1
d_gene: NA

CDR3aa: CASSSEAGENNEQFF
CDR3nt: TGTGCCAGCAGCTCCGAAGCGGGGGAAAACAATGAGCAGTTCTTC
j_gene: TRBJ2-1
abundance: NA
v_gene: TRBV7-8
d_gene: TRBD2

CDR3aa: CASSQDPGGGNEQYF
CDR3nt: TGCGCCAGCAGCCAAGACCCGGGGGGGGGCAACGAGCAGTACTTC
j_gene: TRBJ2-7
abundance: NA
v_gene: TRBV4-1
d_gene: TRBD2

CDR3aa: CASWEPGQPYTGELFF
CDR3nt: TGTGCCAGCTGGGAGCCGGGACAGCCATACACCGGGGAGCTGTTTTTT
j_gene: TRBJ2-2
abundance: NA
v_gene: TRBV5-8
d_gene: TRBD1

CDR3aa: CASRPGQGSGELFF
CDR3nt: TGTGCCAGCAGACCGGGACAGGGATCCGGGGAGCTGTTTTTT
j_gene: TRBJ2-2
abundance: NA
v_gene: TRBV27
d_gene: TRBD1

CDR3aa: CASSSSSYEQYF
CDR3nt: TGTGCCAGCAGCTCTAGCTCCTACGAGCAGTACTTC
j_gene: TRBJ2-7
abundance: NA
v_gene: TRBV7-6
d_gene: NA

CDR3aa: CASSEAWRAGPSGYGYTF
CDR3nt: TGTGCCAGCAGTGAAGCGTGGAGGGCAGGGCCTTCCGGCTATGGCTACACCTTC
j_gene: TRBJ1-2
abundance: NA
v_gene: TRBV6-1
d_gene: NA

CDR3aa: CASGSSGFQETQYF
CDR3nt: TGTGCTAGTGGCTCTAGCGGATTCCAAGAGACCCAGTACTTC
j_gene: TRBJ2-5
abundance: NA
v_gene: TRBV12-5
d_gene: TRBD2

CDR3aa: CASRRSGQNYGYTF
CDR3nt: TGTGCCAGCAGGCGGAGTGGACAGAACTATGGCTACACCTTC
j_gene: TRBJ1-2
abundance: NA
v_gene: TRBV6-5
d_gene: NA

CDR3aa: CASSKALLYGYTF
CDR3nt: TGTGCCAGCAGCAAAGCTCTGCTATATGGCTACACCTTC
j_gene: TRBJ1-2
abundance: NA
v_gene: TRBV21-1
d_gene: NA

CDR3aa: CASSQESLGAYEQYF
CDR3nt: TGTGCCAGCAGCCAAGAATCTCTCGGGGCCTACGAGCAGTACTTC
j_gene: TRBJ2-7
abundance: NA
v_gene: TRBV4-2
d_gene: NA

CDR3aa: CASRVYREGTEAFF
CDR3nt: TGTGCCAGCAGAGTTTACCGAGAGGGCACTGAAGCTTTCTTT
j_gene: TRBJ1-1
abundance: NA
v_gene: TRBV6-1
d_gene: NA

CDR3aa: CASSESSTGELFF
CDR3nt: TGTGCCAGCAGTGAGTCTAGCACCGGGGAGCTGTTTTTT
j_gene: TRBJ2-2
abundance: NA
v_gene: TRBV6-4
d_gene: NA

CDR3aa: CAWSVMATSTDTQYF
CDR3nt: TGTGCCTGGAGTGTAATGGCCACCAGCACAGATACGCAGTATTTT
j_gene: TRBJ2-3
abundance: NA
v_gene: TRBV30
d_gene: NA

CDR3aa: CAWSVGAGRTDTQYF
CDR3nt: TGTGCCTGGAGTGTAGGCGCGGGGCGGACAGATACGCAGTATTTT
j_gene: TRBJ2-3
abundance: NA
v_gene: TRBV30
d_gene: NA

CDR3aa: CASSQWTGRSTDTQYF
CDR3nt: TGCGCCAGCAGCCAATGGACAGGGAGAAGCACAGATACGCAGTATTTT
j_gene: TRBJ2-3
abundance: NA
v_gene: TRBV5-1
d_gene: TRBD1

CDR3aa: CASSPMVASGGNTGELFF
CDR3nt: TGCGCCAGCAGCCCCATGGTGGCCAGCGGGGGTAACACCGGGGAGCTGTTTTTT
j_gene: TRBJ2-2
abundance: NA
v_gene: TRBV4-3
d_gene: TRBD2

CDR3aa: CASSWTGTNEKLFF
CDR3nt: TGTGCCAGCAGCTGGACGGGGACTAATGAAAAACTGTTTTTT
j_gene: TRBJ1-4
abundance: NA
v_gene: TRBV7-9
d_gene: NA

CDR3aa: CASSIGAGSYNEQFF
CDR3nt: TGTGCCAGTAGTATAGGAGCGGGGTCCTACAATGAGCAGTTCTTC
j_gene: TRBJ2-1
abundance: NA
v_gene: TRBV19
d_gene: TRBD2

CDR3aa: CASSFGQGGNTIYF
CDR3nt: TGTGCCAGCAGTTTTGGACAGGGGGGAAACACCATATATTTT
j_gene: TRBJ1-3
abundance: NA
v_gene: TRBV6-5
d_gene: TRBD1

CDR3aa: CASSQSGGHSYNEQFF
CDR3nt: TGCGCCAGCAGCCAGAGCGGGGGGCATTCCTACAATGAGCAGTTCTTC
j_gene: TRBJ2-1
abundance: NA
v_gene: TRBV4-3
d_gene: TRBD2

CDR3aa: CASRGGLDTEAFF
CDR3nt: TGTGCCAGCAGAGGAGGGTTGGACACTGAAGCTTTCTTT
j_gene: TRBJ1-1
abundance: once
v_gene: TRBV6-5
d_gene: NA

CDR3aa: CASSQLGRALANTGELFF
CDR3nt: TGCGCCAGCAGCCAACTAGGCCGTGCGCTCGCGAACACCGGGGAGCTGTTTTTT
j_gene: TRBJ2-2
abundance: NA
v_gene: TRBV4-3
d_gene: NA

CDR3aa: CASSQGSVQGVTYGYTF
CDR3nt: TGTGCCAGCAGCCAAGGTAGCGTACAGGGGGTAACCTATGGCTACACCTTC
j_gene: TRBJ1-2
abundance: NA
v_gene: TRBV4-2
d_gene: TRBD1

CDR3aa: CASSQDRGGFNQPQHF
CDR3nt: TGCGCCAGCAGCCAAGATCGTGGAGGGTTCAATCAGCCCCAGCATTTT
j_gene: TRBJ1-5
abundance: NA
v_gene: TRBV4-1
d_gene: NA

CDR3aa: CASSVAGGAKTGTNYGYTF
CDR3nt: TGTGCCAGCAGCGTAGCTGGAGGAGCCAAGACAGGGACCAACTATGGCTACACCTTC
j_gene: TRBJ1-2
abundance: NA
v_gene: TRBV9
d_gene: TRBD1

CDR3aa: CASSPGTSSDNEQFF
CDR3nt: TGTGCCAGCAGCCCCGGGACTAGCTCAGACAATGAGCAGTTCTTC
j_gene: TRBJ2-1
abundance: NA
v_gene: TRBV5-4
d_gene: TRBD2

CDR3aa: CASSYGGGKNIQYF
CDR3nt: TGTGCCAGCAGTTACGGCGGGGGGAAAAACATTCAGTACTTC
j_gene: TRBJ2-4
abundance: NA
v_gene: TRBV6-5
d_gene: TRBD2

CDR3aa: CASGQGADEQFF
CDR3nt: TGTGCCAGTGGACAGGGGGCCGATGAGCAGTTCTTC
j_gene: TRBJ2-1
abundance: NA
v_gene: TRBV6-5
d_gene: TRBD1

CDR3aa: CASSWDRGTEAFF
CDR3nt: TGCGCCAGCAGCTGGGACAGGGGCACTGAAGCTTTCTTT
j_gene: TRBJ1-1
abundance: NA
v_gene: TRBV5-1
d_gene: TRBD1

CDR3aa: CSVGPGVVYGYTF
CDR3nt: TGCAGCGTTGGGCCAGGGGTGGTCTATGGCTACACCTTC
j_gene: TRBJ1-2
abundance: NA
v_gene: TRBV29-1
d_gene: NA

CDR3aa: CAWNRVVNSYNEQFF
CDR3nt: TGTGCCTGGAACCGGGTTGTGAACTCCTACAATGAGCAGTTCTTC
j_gene: TRBJ2-1
abundance: NA
v_gene: TRBV30
d_gene: NA

CDR3aa: CASSFDSPGSNQPQHF
CDR3nt: TGTGCCAGCAGCTTTGACTCCCCAGGGAGCAATCAGCCCCAGCATTTT
j_gene: TRBJ1-5
abundance: NA
v_gene: TRBV7-9
d_gene: NA

CDR3aa: CASSVGTGGTFNQPQHF
CDR3nt: TGTGCCAGCAGCGTCGGGACAGGGGGCACCTTCAATCAGCCCCAGCATTTT
j_gene: TRBJ1-5
abundance: NA
v_gene: TRBV7-9
d_gene: TRBD1

CDR3aa: CASSPGLAGNTGELFF
CDR3nt: TGTGCCAGCAGCCCGGGACTAGCGGGGAACACCGGGGAGCTGTTTTTT
j_gene: TRBJ2-2
abundance: NA
v_gene: TRBV11-3
d_gene: TRBD2

CDR3aa: CASSSGAYNEQFF
CDR3nt: TGTGCCAGTAGTAGTGGAGCCTACAATGAGCAGTTCTTC
j_gene: TRBJ2-1
abundance: NA
v_gene: TRBV19
d_gene: NA

CDR3aa: CASSSPADRGSSYEQYF
CDR3nt: TGTGCCAGCAGCTCCCCCGCCGACAGGGGGTCCTCCTACGAGCAGTACTTC
j_gene: TRBJ2-7
abundance: NA
v_gene: TRBV7-9
d_gene: TRBD1

CDR3aa: CASSQDRGTGGASGYTF
CDR3nt: TGCGCCAGCAGCCAAGATCGAGGGACAGGGGGCGCTTCGGGCTACACCTTC
j_gene: TRBJ1-2
abundance: many
v_gene: TRBV4-1
d_gene: TRBD1

CDR3aa: CSVGGGGTYEQYF
CDR3nt: TGCAGCGTTGGAGGGGGTGGGACCTACGAGCAGTACTTC
j_gene: TRBJ2-7
abundance: NA
v_gene: TRBV29-1
d_gene: NA

CDR3aa: CASSRDRPNTEAFF
CDR3nt: TGTGCCAGCAGTCGGGACAGGCCGAACACTGAAGCTTTCTTT
j_gene: TRBJ1-1
abundance: NA
v_gene: TRBV6-6
d_gene: TRBD1

CDR3aa: CASSLIETSGNEQYF
CDR3nt: TGTGCCAGCAGCTTGATTGAGACTAGCGGGAACGAGCAGTACTTC
j_gene: TRBJ2-7
abundance: NA
v_gene: TRBV5-4
d_gene: TRBD2

CDR3aa: CASSTGLGNEQYF
CDR3nt: TGTGCCAGCAGTACGGGACTAGGGAACGAGCAGTACTTC
j_gene: TRBJ2-7
abundance: NA
v_gene: TRBV6-5
d_gene: TRBD2

CDR3aa: CASSPDRSSEQYF
CDR3nt: TGTGCCAGCAGCCCAGACAGAAGCAGCGAGCAGTACTTC
j_gene: TRBJ2-7
abundance: NA
v_gene: TRBV7-9
d_gene: NA

CDR3aa: CASSLALGQFSYNEQFF
CDR3nt: TGTGCCAGCAGCTTAGCCTTAGGACAGTTTTCCTACAATGAGCAGTTCTTC
j_gene: TRBJ2-1
abundance: NA
v_gene: TRBV7-7
d_gene: NA

CDR3aa: CASRPTGGEQYF
CDR3nt: TGTGCCAGCAGACCTACAGGGGGAGAGCAGTACTTC
j_gene: TRBJ2-7
abundance: NA
v_gene: TRBV27
d_gene: TRBD1

CDR3aa: CASSDFNSGANVLTF
CDR3nt: TGTGCCAGCAGTGATTTTAACTCTGGGGCCAACGTCCTGACTTTC
j_gene: TRBJ2-6
abundance: NA
v_gene: TRBV6-1
d_gene: NA